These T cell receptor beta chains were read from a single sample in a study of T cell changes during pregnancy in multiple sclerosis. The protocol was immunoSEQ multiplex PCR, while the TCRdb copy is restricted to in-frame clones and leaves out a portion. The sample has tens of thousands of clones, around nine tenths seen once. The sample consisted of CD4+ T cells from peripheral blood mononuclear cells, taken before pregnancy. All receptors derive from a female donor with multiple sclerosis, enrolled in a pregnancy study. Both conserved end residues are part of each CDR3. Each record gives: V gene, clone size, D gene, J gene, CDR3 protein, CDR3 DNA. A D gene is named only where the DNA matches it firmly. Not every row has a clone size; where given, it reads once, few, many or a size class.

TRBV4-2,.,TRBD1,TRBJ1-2,CASSQETLGQGGYGYTF,TGTGCCAGCAGCCAAGAAACCTTAGGACAGGGTGGCTATGGCTACACCTTC
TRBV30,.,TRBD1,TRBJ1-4,CAWSPRGAEKLFF,TGTGCCTGGAGTCCCAGGGGGGCTGAAAAACTGTTTTTT
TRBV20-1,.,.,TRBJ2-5,CSASLETQYF,TGCAGTGCTAGCTTGGAGACCCAGTACTTC
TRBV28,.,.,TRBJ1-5,CASSPQNRDDQPQHF,TGTGCCAGCAGTCCCCAAAACAGGGATGATCAGCCCCAGCATTTT
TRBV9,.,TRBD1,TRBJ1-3,CASSVGGQSGNTIYF,TGTGCCAGCAGCGTAGGGGGACAGAGTGGAAACACCATATATTTT
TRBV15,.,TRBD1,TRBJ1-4,CATSDRDRGDEKLFF,TGTGCCACCAGCGACCGGGACAGGGGGGATGAAAAACTGTTTTTT
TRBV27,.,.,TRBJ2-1,CASSPSTPFSSYNEQFF,TGTGCCAGCAGCCCCTCGACACCTTTTAGCTCCTACAATGAGCAGTTCTTC
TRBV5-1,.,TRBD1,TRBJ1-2,CASSPGTANYGYTF,TGCGCCAGCAGTCCGGGGACAGCTAACTATGGCTACACCTTC
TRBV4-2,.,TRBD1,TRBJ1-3,CASSQERQGAYGNTIYF,TGTGCCAGCAGCCAAGAGAGACAGGGGGCATATGGAAACACCATATATTTT
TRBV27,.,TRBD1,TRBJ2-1,CASSLYVGQGNEQFF,TGTGCCAGCAGTTTATACGTAGGACAGGGCAATGAGCAGTTCTTC
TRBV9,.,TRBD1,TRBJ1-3,CASSVGDRRFSGNTIYF,TGTGCCAGCAGCGTTGGGGACAGGCGCTTCTCTGGAAACACCATATATTTT
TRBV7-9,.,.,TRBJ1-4,CASSLAKGGDRHEKLFF,TGTGCCAGCAGCTTAGCGAAGGGGGGGGATAGACATGAAAAACTGTTTTTT
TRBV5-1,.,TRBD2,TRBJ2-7,CASSPGTRMYEQYF,TGCGCCAGCAGCCCCGGGACTAGGATGTACGAGCAGTACTTC
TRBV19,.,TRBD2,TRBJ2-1,CASRGLAGGSSYNEQFF,TGTGCCAGTAGGGGACTAGCGGGAGGGAGCTCCTACAATGAGCAGTTCTTC
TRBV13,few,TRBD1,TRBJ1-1,CASSLPRTGGDTEAFF,TGTGCCAGCAGCCTACCTAGGACAGGGGGGGACACTGAAGCTTTCTTT
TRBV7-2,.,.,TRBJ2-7,CASSLWGTDTYEQYF,TGTGCCAGCAGCTTATGGGGCACAGATACCTACGAGCAGTACTTC
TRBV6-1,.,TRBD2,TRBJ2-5,CASSGGGPETQYF,TGTGCCAGCAGCGGGGGGGGTCCGGAGACCCAGTACTTC
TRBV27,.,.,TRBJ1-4,CASGERTNEKLFF,TGTGCCAGTGGGGAGAGGACTAATGAAAAACTGTTTTTT
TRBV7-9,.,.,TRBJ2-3,CASSLTGPTNTQYF,TGTGCCAGCAGCTTAACAGGACCTACTAATACGCAGTATTTT
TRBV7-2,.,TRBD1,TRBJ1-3,CASSWTGSGNTIYF,TGTGCCAGCAGCTGGACAGGTTCAGGAAACACCATATATTTT
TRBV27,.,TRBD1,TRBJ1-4,CASSTIQGARSEKLFF,TGTGCCAGCAGTACAATACAGGGGGCGCGGAGTGAAAAACTGTTTTTT
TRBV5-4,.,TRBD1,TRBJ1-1,CASSRDRATEAFF,TGTGCCAGCAGCCGAGACAGGGCCACTGAAGCTTTCTTT
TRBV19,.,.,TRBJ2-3,CASSPPPAGADTQYF,TGTGCCAGTAGTCCGCCCCCCGCAGGTGCAGATACGCAGTATTTT
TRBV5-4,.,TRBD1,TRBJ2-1,CASTDRGNEQFF,TGTGCCAGCACTGACAGGGGCAATGAGCAGTTCTTC
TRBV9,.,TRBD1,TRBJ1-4,CASSRQGAAYNEKLFF,TGTGCCAGCAGCCGACAGGGGGCGGCCTATAATGAAAAACTGTTTTTT
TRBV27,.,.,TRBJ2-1,CASSTSTTPGALSSYNEQFF,TGTGCCAGCAGTACCTCGACTACCCCGGGAGCCCTGAGCTCCTACAATGAGCAGTTCTTC
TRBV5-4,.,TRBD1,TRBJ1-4,CASSFGQGANEKLFF,TGTGCCAGCAGCTTCGGACAGGGGGCGAATGAAAAACTGTTTTTT
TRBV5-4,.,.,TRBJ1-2,CASSSWRAGVNGYTF,TGTGCCAGCAGCTCCTGGCGGGCAGGGGTAAATGGCTACACCTTC
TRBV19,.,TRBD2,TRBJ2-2,CASSRSSGGVDTGELFF,TGTGCCAGTAGTAGATCTAGCGGGGGGGTTGACACCGGGGAGCTGTTTTTT
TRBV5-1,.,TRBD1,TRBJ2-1,CASSLTGGFDEQFF,TGCGCCAGCAGCTTGACAGGGGGATTTGATGAGCAGTTCTTC
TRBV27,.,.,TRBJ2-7,CASARGWSYEQYF,TGTGCCAGCGCCCGAGGGTGGTCCTACGAGCAGTACTTC
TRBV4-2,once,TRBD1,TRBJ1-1,CASSPGITGGDTEAFF,TGTGCCAGCAGCCCCGGGATTACAGGGGGAGACACTGAAGCTTTCTTT
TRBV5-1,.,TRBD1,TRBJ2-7,CASSRDRAISYEQYF,TGCGCCAGCAGCCGGGACAGGGCGATCTCCTACGAGCAGTACTTC
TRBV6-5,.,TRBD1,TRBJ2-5,CASRDGQGRTQYF,TGTGCCAGCAGGGACGGACAGGGCAGGACCCAGTACTTC
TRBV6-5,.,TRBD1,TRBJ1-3,CASRAEGGIGHF,TGTGCCAGCAGAGCAGAAGGGGGCATTGGGCATTTT
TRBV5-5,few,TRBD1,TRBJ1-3,CASSFRGGGGNTIYF,TGTGCCAGCAGCTTTCGAGGGGGCGGCGGAAACACCATATATTTT
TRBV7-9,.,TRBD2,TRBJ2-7,CASSKIAGVHSYEQYF,TGTGCCAGCAGCAAGATAGCGGGAGTACACTCCTACGAGCAGTACTTC
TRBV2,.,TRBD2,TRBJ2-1,CASSAVAGGWQFF,TGTGCCAGCAGTGCGGTGGCGGGAGGTTGGCAGTTCTTC
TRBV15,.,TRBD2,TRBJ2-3,CATSPFIAGKSDTQYF,TGTGCCACCAGCCCGTTTATAGCGGGAAAGTCGGATACGCAGTATTTT
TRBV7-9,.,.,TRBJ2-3,CASSLTASTDTQYF,TGTGCCAGCAGCTTAACTGCTAGCACAGATACGCAGTATTTT
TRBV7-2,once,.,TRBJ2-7,CASSLTAGSHYEQYF,TGTGCCAGCAGCTTAACGGCGGGGAGTCACTACGAGCAGTACTTC
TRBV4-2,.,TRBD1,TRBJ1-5,CASSQEGQGRQPQHF,TGTGCCAGCAGCCAAGAGGGACAGGGCCGCCAGCCCCAGCATTTT
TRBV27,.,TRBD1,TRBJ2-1,CASTSNRDRGRNEQFF,TGTGCCAGCACCTCAAATAGGGACAGGGGTCGCAATGAGCAGTTCTTC
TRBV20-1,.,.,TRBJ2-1,CSAKLNEQFF,TGCAGTGCAAAGCTGAATGAGCAGTTCTTC
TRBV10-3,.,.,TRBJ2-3,CATRTLRGTDTQYF,TGTGCCACCCGGACCCTGAGGGGGACAGATACGCAGTATTTT